A selection of T cell receptor beta chains follows, all from one sample in a study of blood T cells in healthy people across ages. One entry per CDR3 protein, called by TCRdb with MiXCR from the 5' RACE reads. The repertoire holds about 1,000,000 distinct CDR3 sequences, with 45% as singletons. Sequenced sample: blood. The receptors originated from a woman aged 55-75 years in good health. The CDR3 runs from the conserved cysteine through the conserved F or W. The order of the fields is clone size, D gene, J gene, V gene, CDR3 DNA, CDR3 protein. D genes are given only for firm matches. A clone size is listed for some rows: how often the clone was seen (once, few, many), or a class if it is expanded.

size: -
D: -
J: TRBJ2-2
V: TRBV29-1
DNA: TGCAGCGTTACAGGGCTTTGGGGCACCGGGGAGCTGTTTTTT
CDR3: CSVTGLWGTGELFF

size: few
D: -
J: TRBJ2-5
V: TRBV11-2
DNA: TGTGCCAGCAGCTTAGATGCGCAAGAGACCCAGTACTTC
CDR3: CASSLDAQETQYF

size: -
D: -
J: TRBJ1-5
V: TRBV7-2
DNA: TGTGCCAGCAGCCCGACTTTTACCAATCAGCCCCAGCATTTT
CDR3: CASSPTFTNQPQHF

size: -
D: TRBD2
J: TRBJ2-7
V: TRBV6-6
DNA: TGTGCCAGCAGTGACACCGGGACTAGCGGAGGCTACGAGCAGTACTTC
CDR3: CASSDTGTSGGYEQYF

size: -
D: TRBD1
J: TRBJ2-7
V: TRBV6-1
DNA: TGTGCCAGCAGTGAACCGGGACAGAGCTCCTACGAGCAGTACTTC
CDR3: CASSEPGQSSYEQYF

size: few
D: TRBD2
J: TRBJ2-3
V: TRBV29-1
DNA: TGCAGCGTTGCCCAGCGGGAACGTCACGGTACGCAGTATTTT
CDR3: CSVAQRERHGTQYF

size: -
D: -
J: TRBJ2-1
V: TRBV5-6
DNA: TGTGCCAGCAGCCTCAGCATCAGGGAGCAGTTCTTC
CDR3: CASSLSIREQFF

size: -
D: -
J: TRBJ2-3
V: TRBV5-1
DNA: TGCGCCAGCAGCGCGCAGGGGTGGGGCACAGATACGCAGTATTTT
CDR3: CASSAQGWGTDTQYF

size: few
D: -
J: TRBJ2-1
V: TRBV5-1
DNA: TGCGCCAGCAGCTTTAGCGGAGACCCCTACAATGAGCAGTTCTTC
CDR3: CASSFSGDPYNEQFF

size: -
D: -
J: TRBJ2-3
V: TRBV6-6
DNA: TGTGCCAGCAGTCAGGGGCCGAGTCCCTCAGATACGCAGTATTTT
CDR3: CASSQGPSPSDTQYF

size: once
D: TRBD1
J: TRBJ2-7
V: TRBV7-9
DNA: TGTGCCAGCAGCCCCTCCCCGGGACAGTCCTACGAGCAGTACTTC
CDR3: CASSPSPGQSYEQYF

size: -
D: -
J: TRBJ1-5
V: TRBV20-1
DNA: TGCAGTGCTAGACCGGGCCAGGGCAAGGATCAGCCCCAGCATTTT
CDR3: CSARPGQGKDQPQHF

size: -
D: -
J: TRBJ2-2
V: TRBV5-1
DNA: TGCGCCAGCAGCTTAACAGGGACGAACACCGGGGAGCTGTTTTTT
CDR3: CASSLTGTNTGELFF

size: -
D: -
J: TRBJ2-4
V: TRBV5-6
DNA: TGTGCCAGCAGCTTGCCAGCGGCCAAAAACATTCAGTACTTC
CDR3: CASSLPAAKNIQYF

size: -
D: TRBD1
J: TRBJ2-1
V: TRBV16
DNA: TGTGCCAGCAGCCCATACCAGGGACAGGGGGCACTCAATGAGCAGTTCTTC
CDR3: CASSPYQGQGALNEQFF

size: -
D: TRBD1
J: TRBJ1-1
V: TRBV16
DNA: TGTGCCAGCAGCCAATTTACGGGACAGGGCACTGAAGCTTTCTTT
CDR3: CASSQFTGQGTEAFF

size: -
D: TRBD1
J: TRBJ2-5
V: TRBV24-1
DNA: TGTGCCACTAGTGATGTCGGACAGGGGGAACAAGAGACCCAGTACTTC
CDR3: CATSDVGQGEQETQYF

size: -
D: -
J: TRBJ1-2
V: TRBV28
DNA: TGTGCCAGCAGTTTATCCGCGGGGGCCGGGGGCTACACCTTC
CDR3: CASSLSAGAGGYTF

size: -
D: -
J: TRBJ2-7
V: TRBV12-3/TRBV12-4
DNA: TGTGCCAGCAGTTTAACCCTGGGCAGCGTAACCTACGAGCAGTACTTC
CDR3: CASSLTLGSVTYEQYF

size: once
D: TRBD2
J: TRBJ2-5
V: TRBV5-5
DNA: TGTGCCAGCAGCGTGGGGACTACAAAAGAGACCCAGTACTTC
CDR3: CASSVGTTKETQYF

size: few
D: -
J: TRBJ1-4
V: TRBV12-3/TRBV12-4
DNA: TGTGCCAGCATCCAAACGCCGGGGGAAAAACTGTTTTTT
CDR3: CASIQTPGEKLFF

size: few
D: -
J: TRBJ2-1
V: TRBV6-2/TRBV6-3
DNA: TGTGCCAGCAGTCCCGGGATCCTCATATCCTACAATGAGCAGTTCTTC
CDR3: CASSPGILISYNEQFF

size: -
D: TRBD2
J: TRBJ2-1
V: TRBV6-5
DNA: TGTGCCAGCAGTACCCGAGCGGGAAGTAATATTGAGCAGTTCTTC
CDR3: CASSTRAGSNIEQFF

size: few
D: -
J: TRBJ2-3
V: TRBV13
DNA: TGTGCCAGCAGCTTAGGTCCCCCCTCCACAGATACGCAGTATTTT
CDR3: CASSLGPPSTDTQYF

size: many
D: -
J: TRBJ2-7
V: TRBV11-2
DNA: TGTGCCAGCAGCGTAGTTGGCCAAAACGAGCAGTACTTC
CDR3: CASSVVGQNEQYF

size: -
D: -
J: TRBJ2-1
V: TRBV20-1
DNA: TGCAGTGCTAAGTTCTTCGCCTACAATGAGCAGTTCTTC
CDR3: CSAKFFAYNEQFF

size: -
D: TRBD2
J: TRBJ2-1
V: TRBV15
DNA: TGTGCCACCAGCAGTGTCGCAGCGGGGCATTACAATGAGCAGTTCTTC
CDR3: CATSSVAAGHYNEQFF

size: -
D: TRBD2
J: TRBJ2-1
V: TRBV6-1
DNA: TGTGCCAGCCTTCCTGGACTAGTGATTACCAATGAGCAGTTCTTC
CDR3: CASLPGLVITNEQFF

size: -
D: TRBD2
J: TRBJ2-1
V: TRBV20-1
DNA: TGCAGTGCTACCAGTGCTAGCGGGAGGACTAATGAGCAGTTCTTC
CDR3: CSATSASGRTNEQFF

size: -
D: -
J: TRBJ2-3
V: TRBV29-1
DNA: TGCAGCGCCCAACAAGGCTGGTCTAGCACAGATACGCAGTATTTT
CDR3: CSAQQGWSSTDTQYF

size: -
D: -
J: TRBJ1-1
V: TRBV6-1
DNA: TGTGCCAGCAGTGTTATAGGCCTCTTGGGGACTGAAGCTTTCTTT
CDR3: CASSVIGLLGTEAFF

size: -
D: TRBD2
J: TRBJ2-1
V: TRBV14
DNA: TGTGCCAGCAGCCAACGGGGAGGACTAGCGGGAGTTGGGCAGTTCTTC
CDR3: CASSQRGGLAGVGQFF

size: -
D: -
J: TRBJ1-2
V: TRBV3-1
DNA: TGTGCCAGCAGCCAAGGAAGAGGAGGGTTCTACTATGGCTACACCTTC
CDR3: CASSQGRGGFYYGYTF

size: -
D: -
J: TRBJ1-5
V: TRBV2
DNA: TGTGCCAGCAGGGACAATAGCAATCAGCCCCAGCATTTT
CDR3: CASRDNSNQPQHF

size: -
D: -
J: TRBJ2-7
V: TRBV6-2/TRBV6-3
DNA: TGTGCCAGTAATCCCGGGACTCCCCCCTACGAGCAGTACTTC
CDR3: CASNPGTPPYEQYF

size: few
D: TRBD1
J: TRBJ2-1
V: TRBV10-3
DNA: TGTGCCATCAGGGTAACAACAGGGGCCAATGAGCAGTTCTTC
CDR3: CAIRVTTGANEQFF

size: -
D: -
J: TRBJ2-4
V: TRBV19
DNA: TGTGCCAGTATGGGGGGACAGAAAAACATTCAGTACTTC
CDR3: CASMGGQKNIQYF

size: -
D: -
J: TRBJ2-3
V: TRBV20-1
DNA: TGCAGTGCTAGAGTGCAGTCTCCTCGCACAGATACGCAGTATTTT
CDR3: CSARVQSPRTDTQYF

size: once
D: -
J: TRBJ2-1
V: TRBV7-9
DNA: TGTGCCAGCAGCTCCCATGAGATCAACAATGAGCAGTTCTTC
CDR3: CASSSHEINNEQFF

size: few
D: -
J: TRBJ2-7
V: TRBV6-5
DNA: TGTGCCAGCAGAAGAACTCAGGGGGGAGGGTCCTACGAGCAGTACTTC
CDR3: CASRRTQGGGSYEQYF

size: -
D: -
J: TRBJ2-7
V: TRBV7-9
DNA: TGTGCCAGCAGCGAATCGGGTCCCTACGAGCAGTACTTC
CDR3: CASSESGPYEQYF

size: many
D: -
J: TRBJ2-7
V: TRBV7-2
DNA: TGTGCCAGCAGCTTAGCGTTCAGGGCATACGAGCAGTACTTC
CDR3: CASSLAFRAYEQYF

size: -
D: -
J: TRBJ2-5
V: TRBV28
DNA: TGTGCCAGCAGTTTTAGGTGGAAGACCCAGTACTTC
CDR3: CASSFRWKTQYF

size: -
D: TRBD1
J: TRBJ1-2
V: TRBV7-9
DNA: TGTGCCAGCAGCTTAGTCCCAGGGGGCAACTATGGCTACACCTTC
CDR3: CASSLVPGGNYGYTF

size: few
D: -
J: TRBJ2-3
V: TRBV20-1
DNA: TGCAGTGCAGACGACCAGGGGGGAGATACGCAGTATTTT
CDR3: CSADDQGGDTQYF

size: few
D: TRBD2
J: TRBJ2-5
V: TRBV20-1
DNA: TGCAGTGCTAGGGAGCGGGAGGGCCGTGAGACCCAGTACTTC
CDR3: CSAREREGRETQYF

size: -
D: TRBD2
J: TRBJ2-1
V: TRBV29-1
DNA: TGCAGCGTTGACCTAGCGGGAGGAGGCTACAATGAGCAGTTCTTC
CDR3: CSVDLAGGGYNEQFF

size: -
D: -
J: TRBJ1-2
V: TRBV6-6
DNA: TGTGCCAGCAGTTATGACGGGGATGGCTACACCTTC
CDR3: CASSYDGDGYTF

size: -
D: TRBD1
J: TRBJ1-6
V: TRBV27
DNA: TGTGCCAGTTCGTCAAGACAGGGGGCTTATTCACCCCTCCACTTT
CDR3: CASSSRQGAYSPLHF

size: -
D: TRBD1
J: TRBJ2-1
V: TRBV7-9
DNA: TGTGCCAGCAGCTCTCCCGGGACAGGGGACTCCGGGAGCTCCAATGAGCAGTTCTTC
CDR3: CASSSPGTGDSGSSNEQFF

size: -
D: -
J: TRBJ2-3
V: TRBV29-1
DNA: TGCAGCGTCGCAGAGGCGGCGAGGCAGTATTTT
CDR3: CSVAEAARQYF

size: -
D: -
J: TRBJ2-1
V: TRBV10-3
DNA: TGTGCCATCAGTGTCCGCGTAACCCCCGGCGGGAATCGCGATGAGCAGTTCTTC
CDR3: CAISVRVTPGGNRDEQFF

size: -
D: -
J: TRBJ2-2
V: TRBV21-1
DNA: TGTGCCAGCAGCAATCAGGGACTAGCGGGAGAGCTGTTTTTT
CDR3: CASSNQGLAGELFF

size: few
D: -
J: TRBJ2-7
V: TRBV20-1
DNA: TGCAGTGCTAGAGATAAGCACGGAGAATCCTACGAGCAGTACTTC
CDR3: CSARDKHGESYEQYF

size: -
D: -
J: TRBJ2-3
V: TRBV20-1
DNA: TGCAGTGCTAGAGGGAAGGTTATCACAGATACGCAGTATTTT
CDR3: CSARGKVITDTQYF